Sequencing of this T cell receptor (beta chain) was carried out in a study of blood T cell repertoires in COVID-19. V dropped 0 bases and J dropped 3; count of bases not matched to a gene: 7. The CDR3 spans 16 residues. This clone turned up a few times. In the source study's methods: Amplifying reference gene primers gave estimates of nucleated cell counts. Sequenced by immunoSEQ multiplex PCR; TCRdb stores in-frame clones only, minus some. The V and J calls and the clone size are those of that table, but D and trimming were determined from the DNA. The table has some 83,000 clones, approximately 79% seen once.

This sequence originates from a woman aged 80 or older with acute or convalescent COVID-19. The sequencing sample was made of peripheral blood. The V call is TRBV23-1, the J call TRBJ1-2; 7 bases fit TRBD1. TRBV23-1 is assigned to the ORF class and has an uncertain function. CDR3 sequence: CASSQSARTGDYGYTF. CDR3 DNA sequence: TGCGCCAGCAGTCAATCGGCCCGGACAGGCGACTATGGCTACACCTTC.